Listed here are 3 T cell receptor beta chains from one sample, sequenced in a study of blood T cell repertoires in COVID-19. Here immunoSEQ multiplex PCR was the method, and the copy in TCRdb shows in-frame clones only, minus some. The data contain about 74,000 clones, more than 70% of them singletons. The sample consisted of peripheral blood. The receptors come from a man in his fifties or sixties with active COVID-19.

V is TRBV6-5 and J is TRBJ1-1; 10 bases match TRBD1. The CDR3 loop spans 16 amino acids. V lost 2 bases to trimming and J lost 3 bases; unmatched junction nucleotides: 6. Germline V gene sequence: CDR1 MNHEY, CDR2 SVGAGI. This CDR3 reads CASSYGTGEVDTEAFF. For the CDR3, the DNA is TGTGCCAGCAGTTACGGGACAGGGGAGGTGGACACTGAAGCTTTCTTT.

The rearrangement uses TRBV25-1 and TRBJ2-3, with a weak D call TRBD2 (6 bases). CDR3 length: 13 amino acids. In germline, CDR1 is MGHDK, CDR2 SYGVNS. Trimming shortened V by 0 bases and J by 11 bases, and 12 bases separated the two germline ends. The DNA of the CDR3 is TGTGCCAGCAGTGAATATTGGCGGGAACAGCAGTATTTT. Translated: CASSEYWREQQYF.

In regard to this clone: Other DNA sequences in the sample encode the same CDR3. The J gene is TRBJ2-7, the V gene TRBV18; 11 bases agree with TRBD2. The CDR3 has 14 amino acids. V lost 3 bases to trimming and J lost 3 bases; unmatched junction nucleotides: 1. In germline, CDR1 is KGHSH, CDR2 LQKENI. CDR3 region: CASSPGLADYEQYF. The CDR3 nucleotides are TGTGCCAGCTCACCGGGACTAGCGGACTACGAGCAGTACTTC.